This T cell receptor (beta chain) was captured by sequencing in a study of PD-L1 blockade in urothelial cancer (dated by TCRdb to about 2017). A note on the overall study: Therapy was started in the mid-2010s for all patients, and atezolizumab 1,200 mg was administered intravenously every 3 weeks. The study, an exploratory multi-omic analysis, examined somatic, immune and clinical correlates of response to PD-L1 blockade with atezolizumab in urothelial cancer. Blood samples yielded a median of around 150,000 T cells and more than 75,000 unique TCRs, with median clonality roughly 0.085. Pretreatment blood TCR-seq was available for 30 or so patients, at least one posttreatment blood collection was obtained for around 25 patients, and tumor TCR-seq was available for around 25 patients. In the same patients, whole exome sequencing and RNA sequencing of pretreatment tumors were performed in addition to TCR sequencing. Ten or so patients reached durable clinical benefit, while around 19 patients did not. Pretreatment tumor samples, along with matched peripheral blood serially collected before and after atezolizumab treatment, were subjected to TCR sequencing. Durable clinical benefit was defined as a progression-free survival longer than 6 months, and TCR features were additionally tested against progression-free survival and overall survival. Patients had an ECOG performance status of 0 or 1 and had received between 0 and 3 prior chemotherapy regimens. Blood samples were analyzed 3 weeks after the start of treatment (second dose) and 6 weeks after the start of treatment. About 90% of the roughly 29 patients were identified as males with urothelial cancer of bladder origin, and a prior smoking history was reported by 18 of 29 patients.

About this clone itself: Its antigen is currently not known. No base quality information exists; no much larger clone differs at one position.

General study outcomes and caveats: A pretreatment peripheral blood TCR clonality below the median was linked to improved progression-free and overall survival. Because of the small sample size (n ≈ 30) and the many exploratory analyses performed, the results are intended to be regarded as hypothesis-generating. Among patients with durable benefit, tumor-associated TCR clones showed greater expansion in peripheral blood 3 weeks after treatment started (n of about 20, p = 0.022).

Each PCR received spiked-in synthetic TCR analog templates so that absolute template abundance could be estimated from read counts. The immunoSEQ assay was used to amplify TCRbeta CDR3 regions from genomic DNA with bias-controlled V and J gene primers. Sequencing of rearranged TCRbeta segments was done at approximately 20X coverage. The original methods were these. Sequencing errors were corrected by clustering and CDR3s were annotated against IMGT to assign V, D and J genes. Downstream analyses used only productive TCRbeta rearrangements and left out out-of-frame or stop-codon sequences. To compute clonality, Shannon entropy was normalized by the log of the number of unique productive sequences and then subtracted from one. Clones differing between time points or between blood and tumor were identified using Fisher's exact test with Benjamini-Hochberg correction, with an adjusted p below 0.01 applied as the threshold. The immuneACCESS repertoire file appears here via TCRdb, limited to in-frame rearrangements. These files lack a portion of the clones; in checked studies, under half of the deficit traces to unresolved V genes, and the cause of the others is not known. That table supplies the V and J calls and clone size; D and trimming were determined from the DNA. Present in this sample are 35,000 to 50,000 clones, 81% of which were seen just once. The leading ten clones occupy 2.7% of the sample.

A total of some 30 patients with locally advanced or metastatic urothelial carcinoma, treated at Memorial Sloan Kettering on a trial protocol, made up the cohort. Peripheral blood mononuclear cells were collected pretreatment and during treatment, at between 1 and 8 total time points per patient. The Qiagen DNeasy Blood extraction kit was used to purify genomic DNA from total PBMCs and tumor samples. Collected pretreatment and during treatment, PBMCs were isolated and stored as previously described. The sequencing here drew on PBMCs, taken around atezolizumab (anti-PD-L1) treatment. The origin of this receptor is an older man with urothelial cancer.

CDR3 reads: CASSRAGEQYF. The base sequence is TGTGCCAGCAGCCGCGCGGGGGAGCAGTACTTC. This chain joins TRBV6-5 to TRBJ2-7; D gene: possibly TRBD2, on 6 matching bases. Based on the germline V gene, the CDR1 and CDR2 sequences are MNHEY and SVGAGI. V loses 6 bases, J loses 7 bases, and the germline ends lie 10 bases apart. Spanning cysteine to phenylalanine, the CDR3 consists of 11 amino acids. Solely the CDR3 DNA is kept, with 33 bases framed from the first base.